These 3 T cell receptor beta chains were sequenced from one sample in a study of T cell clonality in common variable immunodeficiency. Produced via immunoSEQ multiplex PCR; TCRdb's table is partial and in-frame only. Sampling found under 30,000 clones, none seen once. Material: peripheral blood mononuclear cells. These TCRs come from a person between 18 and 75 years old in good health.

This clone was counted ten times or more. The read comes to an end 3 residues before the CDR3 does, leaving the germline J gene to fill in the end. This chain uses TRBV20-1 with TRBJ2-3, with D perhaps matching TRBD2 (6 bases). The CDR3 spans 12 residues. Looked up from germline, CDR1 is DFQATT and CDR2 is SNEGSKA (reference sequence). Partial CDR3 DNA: TGCAGTGCTAGGGAGGGGTTGCAGCCG. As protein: CSAREGLQP. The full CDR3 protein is CSAREGLQPQYF.

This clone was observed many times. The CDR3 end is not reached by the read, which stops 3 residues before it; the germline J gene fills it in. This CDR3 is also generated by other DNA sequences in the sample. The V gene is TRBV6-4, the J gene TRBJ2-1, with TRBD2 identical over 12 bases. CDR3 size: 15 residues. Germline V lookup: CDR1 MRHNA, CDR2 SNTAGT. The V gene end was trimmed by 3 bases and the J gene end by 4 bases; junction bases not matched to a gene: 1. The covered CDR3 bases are TGTGCCAGCAGTGAAACTAGCGGGGGGTACAATGAG. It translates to CASSETSGGYNE. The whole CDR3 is CASSETSGGYNEQFF.

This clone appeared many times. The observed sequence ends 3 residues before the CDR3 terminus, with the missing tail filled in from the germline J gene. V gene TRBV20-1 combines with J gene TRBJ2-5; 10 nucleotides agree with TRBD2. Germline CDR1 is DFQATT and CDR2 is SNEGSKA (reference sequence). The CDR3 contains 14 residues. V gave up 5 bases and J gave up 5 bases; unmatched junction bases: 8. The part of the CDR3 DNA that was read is TGCAGTGCTGGGACTAGCGTTTTTGCGGAGACC. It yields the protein CSAGTSVFAET. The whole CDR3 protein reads CSAGTSVFAETQYF.